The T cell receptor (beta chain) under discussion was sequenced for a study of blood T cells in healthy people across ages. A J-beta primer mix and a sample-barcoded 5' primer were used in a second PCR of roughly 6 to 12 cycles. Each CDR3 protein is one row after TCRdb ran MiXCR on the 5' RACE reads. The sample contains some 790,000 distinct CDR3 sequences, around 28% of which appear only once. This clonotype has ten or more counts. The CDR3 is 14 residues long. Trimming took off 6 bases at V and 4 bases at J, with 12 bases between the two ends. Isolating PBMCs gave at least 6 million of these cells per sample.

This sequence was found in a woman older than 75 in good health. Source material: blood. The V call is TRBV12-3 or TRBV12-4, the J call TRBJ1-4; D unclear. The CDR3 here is CASRSRQFNEKLFF. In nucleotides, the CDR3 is TGTGCCAGCAGATCCCGGCAATTTAATGAAAAACTGTTTTTT.